This is a list of T cell receptor beta chains from one sample in a study of cytomegalovirus exposure and HLA in healthy donors. The assay was immunoSEQ multiplex PCR, and TCRdb's table has in-frame clones only and misses some. The sample gives under 200,000 clones, approximately 82% of which show up once; 1.5% to 2% is in the top ten. The sequenced sample was PBMCs. The source is a woman aged 18 to 35 in good health and CMV-seronegative. CDR3s include the opening cysteine and the closing phenylalanine or tryptophan. The order of the fields is clone size, J gene, V gene, D gene, CDR3 DNA, CDR3 protein. The D gene is left open where the match is weak. Rows give clone size only sometimes, using once, few, many, or a class for an expanded clone.

NA | TRBJ1-3 | TRBV14 | NA | TGTGCCAGCAGCCAAGCTCGGGGGGGAAACACCATATATTTT | CASSQARGGNTIYF
once | TRBJ1-3 | TRBV30 | TRBD1 | TGTGCCTGGAGTGAGGCAGGGGGCAAGACGGGAAACACCATATATTTT | CAWSEAGGKTGNTIYF
NA | TRBJ1-4 | TRBV7-2 | NA | TGTGCCAGCAGCTTGGGGCGTGATGAAAAACTGTTTTTT | CASSLGRDEKLFF
NA | TRBJ2-5 | TRBV27 | NA | TGTGCCAGCAGGAAGGGACTGGAAGAGACCCAGTACTTC | CASRKGLEETQYF
NA | TRBJ2-7 | TRBV7-2 | NA | TGTGCCAGCAGCCCCGACAGATCCACCTACGAGCAGTACTTC | CASSPDRSTYEQYF
NA | TRBJ1-1 | TRBV19 | TRBD1 | TGTGCCAGTAGTATGGGCGCGGGACAGGGGGAGAACACTGAAGCTTTCTTT | CASSMGAGQGENTEAFF
once | TRBJ1-2 | TRBV19 | NA | TGTGCCAGTACTAGGGAGGTCCTTACTAACTATGGCTACACCTTC | CASTREVLTNYGYTF
NA | TRBJ2-1 | TRBV7-8 | NA | TGTGCCAGCAGCTTAGGGGACCTTAGCGGAGAGTACAATGAGCAGTTCTTC | CASSLGDLSGEYNEQFF
NA | TRBJ2-1 | TRBV6-5 | TRBD2 | TGTGCCAGCAGTTACCGGACTAGCGGCTACAATGAGCAGTTCTTC | CASSYRTSGYNEQFF
NA | TRBJ2-2 | TRBV19 | TRBD2 | TGTGCCAGTAGTGCCGCGGGAGACAGATGGGCCGGGGAGCTGTTTTTT | CASSAAGDRWAGELFF
NA | TRBJ2-7 | TRBV28 | NA | TGTGCCAGCAGTCCCGGGGCAGGGGTCGAGCAGTACTTC | CASSPGAGVEQYF
NA | TRBJ2-1 | TRBV7-9 | TRBD2 | TGTGCCAGCAGCTCCTTTAGCGGGACCTCCTACAATGAGCAGTTCTTC | CASSSFSGTSYNEQFF
NA | TRBJ1-1 | TRBV11-3 | NA | TGTGCCAGCAGGGTTGGGACTTTCACTGAAGCTTTCTTT | CASRVGTFTEAFF
NA | TRBJ1-2 | TRBV6-5 | NA | TGTGCCAGCAGTTACTCGGTAAAGTCCAATGAGGGAACCTTC | CASSYSVKSNEGTF
NA | TRBJ2-6 | TRBV19 | NA | TGTGCCAGTAGTGCAGTCTTTGGGGCCAACGTCCTGACTTTC | CASSAVFGANVLTF
once | TRBJ1-6 | TRBV28 | TRBD1 | TGTGCCAGCAAGCCAGTGAGGGGACAGGGGAATTCACCCCTCCACTTT | CASKPVRGQGNSPLHF
NA | TRBJ2-7 | TRBV28 | TRBD2 | TGTGCCAGCGAGACTAGCGGGAGCTCCTACGAGCAGTACTTC | CASETSGSSYEQYF
NA | TRBJ1-1 | TRBV9 | NA | TGTGCCAGCAGCGCCGTTTCGGGGAATACTGAAGCTTTCTTT | CASSAVSGNTEAFF
NA | TRBJ2-5 | TRBV6-5 | TRBD1 | TGTGCCAGCAGTTGGTTAGCAGGGGGCGGAGAGACCCAGTACTTC | CASSWLAGGGETQYF
NA | TRBJ1-1 | TRBV19 | NA | TGTGCCAGTATCGGCGGCTCACTGAACACTGAAGCTTTCTTT | CASIGGSLNTEAFF
NA | TRBJ2-7 | TRBV28 | NA | TGTGCCAGCAGTTTTTTGGAGGAGCAGTACTTC | CASSFLEEQYF
NA | TRBJ2-2 | TRBV2 | TRBD1 | TGTGCCAGCATGGGACAGATGAACACCGGGGAGCTGTTTTTT | CASMGQMNTGELFF
NA | TRBJ1-4 | TRBV28 | NA | TGTGCCAGCAGTTTCCAAGCGACAGGCCGTAATGAAAAACTGTTTTTT | CASSFQATGRNEKLFF
NA | TRBJ2-1 | TRBV5-1 | TRBD2 | TGCGCCAGCAGCTTGAGGCCGGCTAGCGGGGGTCGGGTCAATGAGCAGTTCTTC | CASSLRPASGGRVNEQFF
NA | TRBJ1-4 | TRBV5-8 | TRBD1 | TGTGCCAGCAGCTCAACCTACGGGACAGGGGGCCTGGGGGAAAAACTGTTTTTT | CASSSTYGTGGLGEKLFF
once | TRBJ2-5 | TRBV4-1 | TRBD2 | TGCGCCAGCAGCCGAGGGAGTTCGGGGGGGGAGACCCAGTACTTC | CASSRGSSGGETQYF
NA | TRBJ1-2 | TRBV19 | TRBD1 | TGTGCCAGTGTACAGGGGGCGCGGAGGTATGGCTACACCTTC | CASVQGARRYGYTF
NA | TRBJ2-1 | TRBV7-9 | TRBD2 | TGTGCCAGCAGCTTAGAACTAGCGGGAAGCAATGAGCAGTTCTTC | CASSLELAGSNEQFF
NA | TRBJ2-1 | TRBV7-9 | TRBD2 | TGTGCCAGCAGCTTAGGCGAGAGTCGGCTAGCGGGAGCAGGGGGTGAGCAGTTCTTC | CASSLGESRLAGAGGEQFF
NA | TRBJ2-3 | TRBV18 | TRBD2 | TGTGCCAGCTCACCACCTGAAACTAGCGGGAGCACAGATACGCAGTATTTT | CASSPPETSGSTDTQYF
NA | TRBJ2-1 | TRBV11-2 | TRBD2 | TGTGCCAGCAGCCAACGGACTAGCCCCAATGAGCAGTTCTTC | CASSQRTSPNEQFF
NA | TRBJ1-2 | TRBV27 | NA | TGTGCCAGCAGTTTGGGGGGATTCTATGGCTACACCTTC | CASSLGGFYGYTF